Listed below are T cell receptor beta chains from one sample, sequenced in a study of CD8 T cells in ankylosing spondylitis. TCRdb independently ran MiXCR on the 5' RACE reads; one entry per CDR3 protein. The sample shows 220,000 or so distinct CDR3 sequences, 10% of them seen only once. Sequencing input: blood, either unsorted or a sorted T cell fraction (not recorded which). All receptors come from a male donor with ankylosing spondylitis or in good health (not recorded which). CDR3s include the opening cysteine and the closing phenylalanine or tryptophan. The order of the fields is clone size, D gene, V gene, J gene, CDR3 protein, CDR3 DNA. A D gene is named only where the DNA matches it firmly. Clone size is not always given. Where it is, it says once, few, many or a class for expanded clones.

clone size: NA; D gene: NA; V gene: TRBV7-2; J gene: TRBJ1-3; CDR3 protein: CASSSVGGYTIYF; CDR3 DNA: TGTGCCAGCAGCTCAGTCGGCGGTTACACCATATATTTT
clone size: many; D gene: TRBD1; V gene: TRBV29-1; J gene: TRBJ1-4; CDR3 protein: CSVRITGDQKLFF; CDR3 DNA: TGCAGCGTTAGGATAACAGGGGATCAAAAACTGTTTTTT
clone size: NA; D gene: TRBD2; V gene: TRBV2; J gene: TRBJ2-3; CDR3 protein: CASRPGLAGEGTQYF; CDR3 DNA: TGTGCCAGCCGCCCGGGACTAGCGGGGGAGGGTACGCAGTATTTT
clone size: many; D gene: NA; V gene: TRBV24-1; J gene: TRBJ2-7; CDR3 protein: CATSDASDEQYF; CDR3 DNA: TGTGCCACCAGTGATGCCTCGGACGAGCAGTACTTC
clone size: many; D gene: NA; V gene: TRBV7-2; J gene: TRBJ2-3; CDR3 protein: CASSLKGTDTQYF; CDR3 DNA: TGTGCCAGCAGCTTAAAGGGAACAGATACGCAGTATTTT
clone size: few; D gene: NA; V gene: TRBV7-2; J gene: TRBJ2-3; CDR3 protein: CASSSGRRITDTQYF; CDR3 DNA: TGTGCCAGCAGCTCGGGACGCCGCATCACAGATACGCAGTATTTT
clone size: few; D gene: NA; V gene: TRBV5-1; J gene: TRBJ2-7; CDR3 protein: CASSLASHRASYEQYF; CDR3 DNA: TGCGCCAGCAGCTTGGCATCCCACCGGGCCTCCTACGAGCAGTACTTC
clone size: few; D gene: NA; V gene: TRBV11-1; J gene: TRBJ2-5; CDR3 protein: CASSANWGQETQYF; CDR3 DNA: TGTGCCAGCAGCGCAAATTGGGGTCAAGAGACCCAGTACTTC
clone size: many; D gene: TRBD2; V gene: TRBV20-1; J gene: TRBJ2-3; CDR3 protein: CSAKLPAGGPVTDTQYF; CDR3 DNA: TGCAGTGCTAAGTTACCAGCGGGGGGGCCGGTTACAGATACGCAGTATTTT
clone size: many; D gene: NA; V gene: TRBV20-1; J gene: TRBJ1-3; CDR3 protein: CSAKGHPSSGNTIYF; CDR3 DNA: TGCAGTGCTAAGGGACACCCGAGCTCTGGAAACACCATATATTTT
clone size: few; D gene: TRBD1; V gene: TRBV3-1; J gene: TRBJ1-2; CDR3 protein: CASSRSDREVGYTF; CDR3 DNA: TGTGCCAGCAGCCGCTCGGACAGGGAAGTTGGCTACACCTTC
clone size: many; D gene: NA; V gene: TRBV20-1; J gene: TRBJ2-6; CDR3 protein: CSARLQTGANVLTF; CDR3 DNA: TGCAGTGCTAGATTGCAGACTGGGGCCAACGTCCTGACTTTC
clone size: NA; D gene: NA; V gene: TRBV12-3/TRBV12-4; J gene: TRBJ2-2; CDR3 protein: CASSFSASNTGELFF; CDR3 DNA: TGTGCCAGCAGTTTCTCGGCGTCGAACACCGGGGAGCTGTTTTTT
clone size: many; D gene: NA; V gene: TRBV5-1; J gene: TRBJ2-7; CDR3 protein: CASSLSAVVSYEQYF; CDR3 DNA: TGCGCCAGCAGCTTGTCGGCAGTGGTCTCCTACGAGCAGTACTTC
clone size: few; D gene: TRBD2; V gene: TRBV12-3/TRBV12-4; J gene: TRBJ2-3; CDR3 protein: CASSFGRADTQYF; CDR3 DNA: TGTGCCAGCAGTTTCGGGAGGGCAGATACGCAGTATTTT
clone size: many; D gene: NA; V gene: TRBV12-3/TRBV12-4; J gene: TRBJ2-5; CDR3 protein: CASSRWILQYF; CDR3 DNA: TGTGCCAGCAGTCGATGGATACTCCAGTACTTC
clone size: many; D gene: NA; V gene: TRBV5-6; J gene: TRBJ1-4; CDR3 protein: CASSLGYEKLFF; CDR3 DNA: TGTGCCAGCAGCTTAGGTTATGAAAAACTGTTTTTT
clone size: once; D gene: TRBD2; V gene: TRBV5-4; J gene: TRBJ2-7; CDR3 protein: CASSLAGTGGIREQYF; CDR3 DNA: TGTGCCAGCAGCTTGGCTGGAACGGGGGGGATCCGCGAGCAGTACTTC
clone size: many; D gene: NA; V gene: TRBV25-1; J gene: TRBJ2-7; CDR3 protein: CASSPQGHEQYF; CDR3 DNA: TGTGCCAGCAGTCCTCAGGGACACGAGCAGTACTTC
clone size: NA; D gene: TRBD2; V gene: TRBV19; J gene: TRBJ2-3; CDR3 protein: CASSGGATGADTQYF; CDR3 DNA: TGTGCCAGTAGCGGGGGGGCAACTGGCGCAGATACGCAGTATTTT
clone size: many; D gene: TRBD1; V gene: TRBV3-1; J gene: TRBJ2-7; CDR3 protein: CASQTGTAISSEQYF; CDR3 DNA: TGTGCCAGCCAAACCGGGACAGCGATTTCGTCCGAGCAGTACTTC
clone size: few; D gene: TRBD1; V gene: TRBV20-1; J gene: TRBJ2-2; CDR3 protein: CSAVRTGVTGELFF; CDR3 DNA: TGCAGTGCTGTACGGACAGGGGTCACCGGGGAGCTGTTTTTT
clone size: few; D gene: TRBD2; V gene: TRBV10-3; J gene: TRBJ2-1; CDR3 protein: CAITLTSGGADEQFF; CDR3 DNA: TGTGCCATCACCTTGACTAGCGGGGGGGCAGATGAGCAGTTCTTC
clone size: many; D gene: TRBD2; V gene: TRBV20-1; J gene: TRBJ2-3; CDR3 protein: CSAPLRAGGPLDTQYF; CDR3 DNA: TGCAGTGCTCCCCTGCGGGCGGGGGGGCCCCTAGATACGCAGTATTTT
clone size: many; D gene: NA; V gene: TRBV25-1; J gene: TRBJ2-3; CDR3 protein: CASSGVVVTDTQYF; CDR3 DNA: TGTGCCAGCAGTGGGGTCGTGGTCACAGATACGCAGTATTTT
clone size: many; D gene: NA; V gene: TRBV5-1; J gene: TRBJ2-7; CDR3 protein: CASRHWSGQNSYEQYF; CDR3 DNA: TGCGCCAGCAGACATTGGTCCGGACAAAACTCCTACGAGCAGTACTTC
clone size: NA; D gene: TRBD1; V gene: TRBV18; J gene: TRBJ1-1; CDR3 protein: CASSSRGDRNTEAFF; CDR3 DNA: TGTGCCAGCTCATCCAGGGGGGACAGGAACACTGAAGCTTTCTTT
clone size: few; D gene: NA; V gene: TRBV28; J gene: TRBJ2-4; CDR3 protein: CASRRPGLADIQYF; CDR3 DNA: TGTGCCAGCAGAAGGCCGGGCTTGGCGGACATTCAGTACTTC
clone size: many; D gene: NA; V gene: TRBV12-3/TRBV12-4; J gene: TRBJ2-3; CDR3 protein: CASSRDHTDTQYF; CDR3 DNA: TGTGCCAGCAGCCGGGATCACACAGATACGCAGTATTTT
clone size: NA; D gene: NA; V gene: TRBV3-1; J gene: TRBJ2-4; CDR3 protein: CASSQVSAGIQYF; CDR3 DNA: TGTGCCAGCAGCCAAGTTTCTGCTGGCATTCAGTACTTC
clone size: few; D gene: TRBD1; V gene: TRBV7-8; J gene: TRBJ1-5; CDR3 protein: CASSSGTVNSNQPQHF; CDR3 DNA: TGTGCCAGCAGCTCAGGGACAGTAAATAGCAATCAGCCCCAGCATTTT
clone size: NA; D gene: NA; V gene: TRBV12-3/TRBV12-4; J gene: TRBJ2-1; CDR3 protein: CASAGGGGSSYNEQFF; CDR3 DNA: TGTGCCAGCGCAGGAGGGGGGGGGAGCTCCTACAATGAGCAGTTCTTC
clone size: NA; D gene: NA; V gene: TRBV7-2; J gene: TRBJ2-6; CDR3 protein: CASGLASGANVLTF; CDR3 DNA: TGTGCCAGCGGACTGGCATCTGGGGCCAACGTCCTGACTTTC
clone size: few; D gene: NA; V gene: TRBV7-9; J gene: TRBJ2-5; CDR3 protein: CASSGHQVAQETQYF; CDR3 DNA: TGTGCCAGCAGCGGCCACCAGGTGGCCCAAGAGACCCAGTACTTC
clone size: many; D gene: TRBD2; V gene: TRBV5-1; J gene: TRBJ2-1; CDR3 protein: CASSLISGGYSYNEQFF; CDR3 DNA: TGCGCCAGCAGCTTGATTAGCGGGGGTTACTCCTACAATGAGCAGTTCTTC
clone size: many; D gene: TRBD2; V gene: TRBV20-1; J gene: TRBJ2-1; CDR3 protein: CSAPPASGVYNEQFF; CDR3 DNA: TGCAGTGCGCCGCCCGCTAGCGGGGTTTACAATGAGCAGTTCTTC
clone size: few; D gene: NA; V gene: TRBV7-9; J gene: TRBJ1-1; CDR3 protein: CASSLRSEAFF; CDR3 DNA: TGTGCCAGCAGCTTAAGGAGTGAAGCTTTCTTT
clone size: few; D gene: NA; V gene: TRBV7-9; J gene: TRBJ2-2; CDR3 protein: CASRFQVRTGTGELFF; CDR3 DNA: TGTGCCAGCAGATTTCAGGTCCGGACGGGAACCGGGGAGCTGTTTTTT
clone size: many; D gene: TRBD1; V gene: TRBV7-3; J gene: TRBJ1-1; CDR3 protein: CASSIGTGNTEAFF; CDR3 DNA: TGTGCCAGCAGCATCGGGACAGGGAACACTGAAGCTTTCTTT
clone size: NA; D gene: NA; V gene: TRBV2; J gene: TRBJ2-5; CDR3 protein: CASKGEVVQETQYF; CDR3 DNA: TGTGCCAGCAAGGGAGAGGTTGTCCAAGAGACCCAGTACTTC